One and the same sample provided the 22 T cell receptor beta chains below, sequenced in a study of blood T cell repertoires in COVID-19. The table came from immunoSEQ multiplex PCR; TCRdb's copy has only in-frame clones and leaves some out. This table has over 250,000 clones, roughly 89% appearing once. The sequenced sample consisted of PBMCs or T cells enriched from blood (not recorded which). The source of these receptors is a man aged 35 to 55 who had recovered from COVID-19.

V usage is TRBV5-8 and J usage is TRBJ2-5, with a tentative D call TRBD2 (5 bases). V was clipped by 1 base and J by 4 bases, with 8 bases between them. CDR3 length equals 13 residues. Germline CDR1 and CDR2: SGHTS and YDEGEE. The CDR3 DNA is TGTGCCAGCAGCTTGCCTAGCAGAGAGACCCAGTACTTC. The encoded protein is CASSLPSRETQYF.

The rearrangement uses TRBV28 and TRBJ2-7, with 9 bases aligning to TRBD1. Germline V gene lookup returns CDR1 MDHEN and CDR2 SYDVKM. The V segment lost 7 bases and the J segment 4 bases; nucleotides outside the gene matches: 23. The CDR3 has 19 amino acids. CDR3 nucleotide sequence: TGTGCCAGCACCCAATCAAATATCCGGGACAGGGTCAGTCGTTACGAGCAGTACTTC. Its protein product is CASTQSNIRDRVSRYEQYF.

This chain links TRBV5-1 with TRBJ2-5; 8 nucleotides agree with TRBD1. J lost 5 bases, V lost 0 bases, and 3 bases had no gene match. From germline, CDR1 is SGHRS and CDR2 YFSETQ. The CDR3 extends over 14 amino acids. The CDR3 bases are TGCGCCAGCAGCTTGGCAGGGGGCGGGGAGACCCAGTACTTC. Its translation is CASSLAGGGETQYF.

J is TRBJ2-7 and V is TRBV18, with D tentatively TRBD1 (6 bases). Trimming removed 2 bases from V and 3 bases from J, with 11 bases in between. The length of the CDR3 is 14 residues. CDR1 and CDR2 from the germline V gene are KGHSH and LQKENI. This chain's CDR3 is CASSPKTGNYEQYF. DNA for the CDR3: TGTGCCAGCTCACCAAAGACAGGAAACTACGAGCAGTACTTC.

The CDR3 here is CASSVDRGLPDTQYF. The CDR3, as DNA: TGTGCCAGCAGCGTGGACAGGGGGTTGCCAGATACGCAGTATTTT. The rearrangement links TRBV9 to TRBJ2-3; 10 bases agree with TRBD1. Trimming took 2 bases from V and 4 from J; bases not matched to a gene: 4. Germline V gene sequence: CDR1 SGDLS, CDR2 YYNGEE. The CDR3 contains 15 residues. Full variable domain (remainder filled in from reference TRBV9 and TRBJ2-3): DSGVTQTPKHLITATGQRVTLRCSPRSGDLSVYWYQQSLDQGLQFLIQYYNGEERAKGNILERFSAQQFPDLHSELNLSSLELGDSALYFCASSVDRGLPDTQYFGPGTRLTVL.

The chain carries TRBV11-3 and TRBJ2-7, with a weak D call TRBD1 (6 bases). V was shortened by 8 bases and J by 0 bases, with 8 bases between the two germline ends. CDR3 size: 12 residues. Germline lookup yields CDR1 SGHNT and CDR2 YENEEA. The CDR3 spells CASGTHSYEQYF. In nucleotides, the CDR3 is TGTGCCAGCGGGACACACTCCTACGAGCAGTACTTC.

This chain uses TRBV28 with TRBJ1-1; D not certain. Germline V lookup: CDR1 MDHEN, CDR2 SYDVKM. The germline V and J ends were trimmed by 3 bases and 12 bases, with 14 bases remaining between them. The CDR3 is 12 amino acids. The CDR3 loop reads CASSFLGKSTFF. CDR3 sequence (DNA): TGTGCCAGCAGTTTCTTGGGCAAATCAACTTTCTTT.

The rearrangement links TRBV7-8 to TRBJ1-1, with D unresolved. In germline, CDR1 is SGHVS, CDR2 FQNEAQ. The V end lost 0 bases, the J end lost 8 bases, and 13 bases lay between the germline ends. The CDR3 spans 14 residues. In DNA, the CDR3 is TGTGCCAGCAGCTTAGCGCAATCCAGAACAGAAGCTTTCTTT. Amino acids: CASSLAQSRTEAFF.

This rearrangement joins TRBV5-1 to TRBJ2-7; 7 bases line up with TRBD2. CDR1 is SGHRS and CDR2 is YFSETQ in the germline V gene. There are 16 residues in the CDR3. V shed 0 bases and J 2 bases; nucleotides not matched to a gene: 8. The DNA of the CDR3 is TGCGCCAGCAGCTTGGACGGCGGGAGAAGGACCTACGAGCAGTACTTC. Translation gives CASSLDGGRRTYEQYF.

The gene calls are TRBV6-5 and TRBJ1-1; a possible D gene is TRBD1 (5 bases). Between the trimmed V and J ends, which lost 6 bases and 6 bases, there was a span of 11 bases. Looked up from germline, CDR1 is MNHEY and CDR2 is SVGAGI. This CDR3 has 12 residues. The CDR3 nucleotides read TGTGCCAGCAGCACACAGGACGCTGAAGCTTTCTTT. Translating gives CASSTQDAEAFF.

The rearrangement joins TRBV14 to TRBJ1-1, with D tentatively TRBD1 (5 bases). V was trimmed by 4 bases and J by 7 bases, leaving 19 bases between them. Germline values: CDR1 SGHDN, CDR2 FVKESK. The CDR3 covers 15 residues. The CDR3 DNA is TGTGCCAGCAGCCCCCTGCTTAGGCGACAGAGTGAAGCTTTCTTT. This encodes CASSPLLRRQSEAFF.

The gene calls are TRBV4-1 and TRBJ1-1, with unresolved D. The CDR3 has 14 amino acids. The V and J ends lost 2 bases and 5 bases respectively, with 12 bases between them. Germline CDR1 is MGHRA and CDR2 is YSYEKL. The CDR3 spells CASSQTRGGTEAFF. CDR3 coding DNA: TGCGCCAGCAGCCAAACTAGAGGCGGGACTGAAGCTTTCTTT.

This chain connects TRBV28 to TRBJ2-1; TRBD2 aligns across 11 bases. After removal of 8 bases from V and 9 bases from J, the junction contained 6 bases not matched to a gene. Germline V gene sequence: CDR1 MDHEN, CDR2 SYDVKM. This CDR3 comprises 13 residues. DNA of the CDR3: TGTGCCAGCGGGCTAGCGGGAGGAATTGAGCAGTTCTTC. Its translation: CASGLAGGIEQFF.

The chain combines TRBV11-2 with TRBJ2-2, with a possible D match to TRBD2 (7 bases). V gave up 2 bases and J gave up 2 bases, with 15 bases separating them. Germline CDR1 reads SGHAT; CDR2 reads FQNNGV. The CDR3 is 17 residues long. The CDR3 reads CASSLIHREGNTGELFF. DNA for the CDR3: TGTGCCAGCAGCTTAATCCACAGGGAGGGTAACACCGGGGAGCTGTTTTTT.

This clone was recorded only once. This chain connects TRBV7-3 to TRBJ2-7, with 8 nucleotides matching TRBD2. This CDR3 spans 13 amino acids. V lost 2 bases and J lost 4; bases outside the gene matches: 1. Germline V gene sequence: CDR1 SGHTA, CDR2 FQGTGA. CDR3 amino acids: CASSLAGGYEQYF. In nucleotides, the CDR3 is TGTGCCAGCAGCTTAGCGGGAGGATACGAGCAGTACTTC. The entire variable domain, with the rest obtained from reference TRBV7-3 and TRBJ2-7, is as follows: GAGVSQTPSNKVTEKGKYVELRCDPISGHTALYWYRQSLGQGPEFLIYFQGTGAADDSGLPNDRFFAVRPEGSVSTLKIQRTERGDSAVYLCASSLAGGYEQYFGPGTRLTVT.

The chain combines TRBV10-3 with TRBJ2-3; 8 bases map to TRBD2. CDR3 length: 15 residues. Germline trimming cut 4 bases from V and 2 bases from J; bases unmatched to any gene: 5. CDR1 is ENHRY, CDR2 SYGVKD, per germline. The CDR3: CAISGRGASTDTQYF. CDR3 nucleotide sequence: TGTGCCATCAGTGGGCGGGGGGCCTCCACAGATACGCAGTATTTT.

This chain uses TRBV10-2 with TRBJ2-7; 7 bases map to TRBD1. V gave up 7 bases and J gave up 4 bases; unmatched junction bases: 7. Germline V lookup: CDR1 WSHSY, CDR2 SAAADI. The CDR3 contains 13 residues. Here the CDR3 reads CASTRDREYEQYF. For the CDR3, the DNA is TGCGCCAGCACCCGGGACAGAGAATACGAGCAGTACTTC.

This sequence joins TRBV23-1 and TRBJ2-3; 11 nucleotides match TRBD1. TRBV23-1 is treated as an ORF (open reading frame) with a function not yet certain. CDR3 length: 14 amino acids. V lost 6 bases, J lost 11 bases, and 10 bases stayed unmatched. CDR3 sequence reads: CASRQPRTGGMQYF. The DNA for the CDR3 is TGCGCCAGCAGGCAACCCAGGACAGGGGGCATGCAGTATTTT.

The genes are TRBV24-1 and TRBJ2-3; no definite D call. The V and J ends lost 2 bases and 4 bases respectively, with 6 bases between them. This CDR3 contains 13 residues. Germline values: CDR1 KGHDR, CDR2 SFDVKD. This CDR3 is CATSDSAADTQYF. CDR3 sequence (DNA): TGTGCCACCAGTGATTCCGCGGCAGATACGCAGTATTTT.

The chain joins TRBV7-2 to TRBJ2-6; 9 bases are a match to TRBD1. Germline CDR1 and CDR2: SGHTA and FQGNSA. The junction had 3 bases not matched to a gene; V was cut back by 2 bases and J by 1 base. This CDR3 spans 17 amino acids. CDR3 DNA: TGTGCCAGCAGCTTAAGGGACAGGGCTTCTGGGGCCAACGTCCTGACTTTC. Its protein is CASSLRDRASGANVLTF.

The gene calls are TRBV5-5 and TRBJ1-2; tentative D call: TRBD1 (6 bases). Trimming removed 3 bases from V and 6 bases from J, with 18 bases in between. This CDR3 has 15 amino acids. Per germline, CDR1 SGHKS and CDR2 YYEKEE (reference sequence). The CDR3 loop reads CASSWTQHRADGYTF. The CDR3 DNA sequence: TGTGCCAGCAGCTGGACCCAACACAGGGCTGATGGCTACACCTTC.

In its sample, this clone was seen once. The gene calls are TRBV27 and TRBJ2-7; a weak D match, TRBD1 (5 bases). The germline V and J ends were trimmed by 5 bases and 3 bases, with 8 bases remaining between them. CDR3 size: 12 residues. CDR1 and CDR2 from the germline V gene are MNHEY and SMNVEV (reference sequence). The CDR3 bases are TGTGCCAGCAGTCCGCAGGGCTACGAGCAGTACTTC. Protein: CASSPQGYEQYF.